These 5 T cell receptor beta chains came from one sample sequenced in a study of OX40 agonist ivuxolimab in advanced cancers. Some clones are missing from TCRdb's copy, which holds only in-frame ones; the method was immunoSEQ multiplex PCR. The table includes roughly 80,000 clones, approximately 86% detected once. Here the sequenced sample was CD4+ or CD8+ T cells sorted from blood, taken in a trial of the OX40 agonist ivuxolimab. These receptor sequences come from an adult with an advanced solid tumor such as melanoma, head and neck, liver or kidney cancer.

The chain employs TRBV7-2 and TRBJ1-2; D call uncertain. The CDR3 loop spans 13 amino acids. The ends were cut back, 5 bases at V and 0 bases at J, with 7 bases in the middle. The germline gives CDR1 SGHTA, CDR2 FQGNSA. CDR3 protein: CASSITANYGYTF. CDR3 DNA: TGTGCCAGCAGCATAACAGCTAACTATGGCTACACCTTC.

This chain joins TRBV14 and TRBJ2-7; tentatively, D is TRBD1 (5 bases). CDR1 is SGHDN and CDR2 is FVKESK in the germline V gene. This CDR3 contains 14 residues. Trimming left V 1 base short and J 4 bases short, with 11 bases between. The CDR3 bases are TGTGCCAGCAGCCAAGGCGACAGCAAGTACGAGCAGTACTTC. It codes for CASSQGDSKYEQYF.

The gene calls are TRBV10-3 and TRBJ2-5; D perhaps matches TRBD1 (6 bases). Trimming removed 8 bases from V and 1 base from J, with 11 bases in between. Germline V gene lookup returns CDR1 ENHRY and CDR2 SYGVKD. This CDR3 spans 13 amino acids. The CDR3 DNA reads TGTGCCATCGGGCCAGGGGTCCAAGAGACCCAGTACTTC. Protein sequence: CAIGPGVQETQYF.

The rearrangement joins TRBV6-1 to TRBJ2-7, with 12 bases lining up with TRBD2. The V segment lost 10 bases and the J segment 5 bases; nucleotides outside the gene matches: 6. Germline V gene data show CDR1 as MNHNS and CDR2 as SASEGT. The CDR3 covers 13 residues. The CDR3 is CANRTSGNHEQYF. Written as DNA, the CDR3 is TGTGCCAACCGGACTAGCGGGAACCACGAGCAGTACTTC.

This clone has just one count. The CDR3 nucleotides read TGTGCCAGCAGTTTCAGGGGAACTGAAGCTTTCTTT. Protein: CASSFRGTEAFF. J is TRBJ1-1 and V is TRBV28; tentatively, D is TRBD1 (6 bases). The germline gives CDR1 MDHEN, CDR2 SYDVKM. The CDR3 is made up of 12 amino acids. Trimming removed 3 bases from V and 5 bases from J, with 7 bases in between.